This TCR beta chain was found in a study of CD8+ T cells in alopecia areata listed by TCRdb under 2018. About the investigation overall: Skin from C3H/HeJ donors aged roughly 6-12 months with spontaneous alopecia was grafted onto female C3H/HeJ recipients aged roughly 6-11 weeks. immunoSEQ multiplex PCR using 35 Vbeta forward primers and 13 Jbeta reverse primers was used to amplify TCRbeta CDR3 regions. RNA was obtained with the PAXgene miRNA kit for fixed scalp, the miRNeasy kit for PBMCs, and the RNeasy kit for mouse skin. Scalp clonality was compared among normal scalp (n=4), patchy alopecia areata scalp (n=8), and alopecia totalis/universalis scalp (n=8). In both human patients and the C3H/HeJ mouse model, the study applied high-throughput TCRbeta sequencing to look at T cell clonal expansion in alopecia areata. Scalp tissue and sorted CD4+ and CD8+ peripheral blood T cells from patchy and totalis/universalis alopecia areata patients and from healthy controls were covered by human TCRbeta sequencing. What the authors observed across the whole study: Shared TCR sequences between patients were less evident than in mice, which may be partly attributable to HLA diversity in the patient population. Compared with normal scalp, lesional scalp had higher clonality and more expanded CD8+ clones, particularly in alopecia totalis/universalis, a pattern that suggests antigenic drive. Unlike mouse skin, where gammadelta T cells dominate, normal human skin contains resident alphabeta T cells that get sequenced too, which complicates analysis of the scalp TCR repertoire.

Pooled mouse cutaneous lymph node cells were stained for CD4, CD8alpha, NKG2D, NKG2ACE and other markers and were then sorted on a BD Influx. This clone has more than one count but fewer than ten. Its antigen is still unknown. Since the receptor is from a mouse, mouse gene names and germline sequences apply. The read terminates 4 residues ahead of where the CDR3 ends, so the germline J gene completes it. Library construction relied on the immunoSEQ multiplex PCR assay. RNA was extracted from all samples and reverse transcribed into cDNA as template for TCR sequencing. First-strand cDNA was synthesized with SuperScript III using a 2:1 mix of oligo-dT and random hexamers. A synthetic immune receptor repertoire was used to gauge amplification bias, and whatever bias remained was removed computationally. Sequencing of the libraries was done on Illumina HiSeq using 60 bp reads that spanned the CDR3 and were read from J toward V. As for the original processing: Raw reads were preprocessed for error removal, and CDR3 was defined according to IMGT conventions as running from the conserved cysteine to phenylalanine. Clonality was calculated as 1 minus Shannon entropy normalized by log2 of the number of productive unique TCRs. Scalp TCRbeta sequences were cross-referenced with sorted blood CD4 and CD8 repertoires so that the CD4 or CD8 identity of scalp clones could be inferred. Drawn from immuneACCESS, this table holds only the in-frame rearrangements with V and J called that TCRdb kept. Clones are partly lost; checked studies trace under half to an unresolved V gene and leave the rest unexplained. V, J and clone size reflect that table, while D and trimming were determined from the DNA. This sample has 270,000 or so clones in the table, none counted a single time. About 1.2% of the sample rests with the top ten.

CDR1 and CDR2 (FNHDT, SITEND) derive from the germline V gene (reference sequence). The CDR3 covers 13 residues, taking in both the cysteine and the phenylalanine. The DNA covers only part of the CDR3, 27 bases in frame from base 1. V and J are trimmed by 9 bases and 0 bases, and the gene matches miss 2 bases of the junction. The source material was CD4+ T cells sorted from a lymph node. The rearranged segments are TRBV19 and TRBJ2-2; 7 junctional bases match TRBD2. The origin of this receptor is a C3H/HeJ mouse with alopecia areata. This line of mice carries MHC haplotype H2-k. The sequenced part of the CDR3 DNA is TGTGCCACCGGGACTGCAAACACCGGG. Translation gives CATGTANTG. The complete CDR3 protein is CATGTANTGQLYF.